This T cell receptor (beta chain) was captured in a study of blood T cell repertoires in COVID-19. Only in-frame clones appear in the TCRdb table, and some are missing; sequencing was by immunoSEQ multiplex PCR. The sample shows 85,000 to 120,000 clones, just under 95% of them seen only once. The sequenced sample consisted of peripheral blood. This receptor was identified in a woman in her 50s with COVID-19, enrolled during active disease.

The CDR3 spells CASHIQRYGYTF. The CDR3 DNA reads as TGTGCCAGTCATATTCAGCGCTATGGCTACACCTTC. The V gene is TRBV6-6, the J gene TRBJ1-2; D is unclear. The germline V gene encodes CDR1 MNHNY and CDR2 SVGAGI (reference sequence). The CDR3 loop spans 12 amino acids. The V end lost 9 bases, the J end lost 4 bases, and 12 bases lay between the germline ends.